This TCR beta chain was sequenced in a study of persistence of HIV-infected CD4 T cells. The immunoSEQ assay was version 4, run in survey mode. Here immunoSEQ multiplex PCR was the method, and the copy in TCRdb shows in-frame clones only, minus some. Of more than 30,000 clones in the sample, approximately 86% were seen once. In the case of this clone: What it binds is unknown.

Notes on the study in general: TCR oligoclonality correlated with proviral oligoclonality in the same sorted populations.

This nonspecific control used anti-CD3/anti-CD28 bead stimulation of CD4+ T cells. Sorting selected CD4+ T cells upregulating both CD40 ligand and CD69. For at least 4 years, plasma HIV-1 RNA was undetectable (<50 copies/mL). Before stimulation, PBMCs underwent CD8+ T cell depletion. The CDR3 totals 12 residues. CDR1 and CDR2 (germline): MNHEY, SVGAGI. V lost 6 bases to trimming and J lost 11 bases; unmatched junction nucleotides: 9. Source: CD4+ T cells sorted from PBMCs after approximately 20-hour stimulation, taken from a patient who received antiretroviral therapy. V is TRBV6-5 and J is TRBJ1-1, with 7 bases that match TRBD1. This TCR was sampled from an adult man with HIV who was CMV-seropositive. Here the CDR3 DNA reads TGTGCCAGCAGGTTGACAGGGCCGAGTGCTTTCTTT. Residues: CASRLTGPSAFF.